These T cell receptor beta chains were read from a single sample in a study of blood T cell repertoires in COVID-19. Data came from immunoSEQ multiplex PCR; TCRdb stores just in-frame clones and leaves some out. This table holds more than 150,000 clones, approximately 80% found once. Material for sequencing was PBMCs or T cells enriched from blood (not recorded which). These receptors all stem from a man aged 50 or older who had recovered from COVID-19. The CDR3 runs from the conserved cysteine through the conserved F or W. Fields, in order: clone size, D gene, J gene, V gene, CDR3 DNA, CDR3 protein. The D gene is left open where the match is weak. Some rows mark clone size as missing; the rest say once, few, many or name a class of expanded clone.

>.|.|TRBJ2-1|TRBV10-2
TGCGCCAGCAGCAACCCCAGGGTTACCTACAATGAGCAGTTCTTC
CASSNPRVTYNEQFF
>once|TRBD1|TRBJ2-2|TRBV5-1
TGCGCCAGCAGGCCCAGCCCTTCACAGGGGCAGGAGCTGTTTTTT
CASRPSPSQGQELFF
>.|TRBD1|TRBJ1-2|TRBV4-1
TGCGCCAGCAGCCGAGAAGGGCAGGGGGCTAACTATGGCTACACCTTC
CASSREGQGANYGYTF
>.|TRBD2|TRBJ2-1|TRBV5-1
TGCGCCAGCAGCCCCCGGACCACTAGCGGGAGCAATGAGCAGTTCTTC
CASSPRTTSGSNEQFF
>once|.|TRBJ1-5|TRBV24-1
TGTGCCACCAGTGATTTTGGCCAGCCCCAGCATTTT
CATSDFGQPQHF
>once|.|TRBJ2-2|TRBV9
TGTGCCAGCAGCGTATCGGCGGGGACGAACACCGGGGAGCTGTTTTTT
CASSVSAGTNTGELFF
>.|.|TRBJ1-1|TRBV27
TGTGCCAGCAGAGAACCGGGGGGCGCCGACACTGAAGCTTTCTTT
CASREPGGADTEAFF
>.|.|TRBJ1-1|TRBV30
TGTGCCTGGAGAGGTTTCGGAGTCATGAACACTGAAGCTTTCTTT
CAWRGFGVMNTEAFF
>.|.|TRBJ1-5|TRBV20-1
TGCAGTGCTAGTCATACAGGGTGGGCGAATCAGCCCCAGCATTTT
CSASHTGWANQPQHF
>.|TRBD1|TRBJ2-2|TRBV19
TGTGCCAGCTGGGACAGGGGGATAGGCACCGGGGAGCTGTTTTTT
CASWDRGIGTGELFF
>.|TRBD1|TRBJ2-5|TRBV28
TGTGCCAGCTCCCCAGGGGGCAGGGTTCAAGAGACCCAGTACTTC
CASSPGGRVQETQYF
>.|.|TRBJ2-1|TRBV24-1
TGTGCCACCGGGGGGGTAGACAGGGGCAATTACAATGAGCAGTTCTTC
CATGGVDRGNYNEQFF
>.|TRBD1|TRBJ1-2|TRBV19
TGTGCCAGTAGTACCCGACAGGGGAGTGGCTACACCTTC
CASSTRQGSGYTF
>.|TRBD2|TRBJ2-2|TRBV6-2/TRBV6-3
TGTGCCAGCAGTTACTATGGTAGCGGGAGCGACACCGGGGAGCTGTTTTTT
CASSYYGSGSDTGELFF
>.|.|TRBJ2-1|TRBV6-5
TGTGCCAGCACCATCGGGTCCTACAATGAGCAGTTCTTC
CASTIGSYNEQFF
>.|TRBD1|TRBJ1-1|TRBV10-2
TGCGCCACCAAGACAGGGGGCGCCGGAACTGAAGCTTTCTTT
CATKTGGAGTEAFF
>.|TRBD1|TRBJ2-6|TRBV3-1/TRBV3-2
TGTGCCAGCAGCTCATGGACAGGAACCTCTGGGGCCAACGTCCTGACTTTC
CASSSWTGTSGANVLTF
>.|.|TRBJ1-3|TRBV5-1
TGCGCCAGCAGTCCGACGGGGGTTAATACCATATATTTT
CASSPTGVNTIYF
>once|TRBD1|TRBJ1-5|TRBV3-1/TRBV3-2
TGTGCCAGCAGCCAACAGGGGGCTAGCAATCAGCCCCAGCATTTT
CASSQQGASNQPQHF
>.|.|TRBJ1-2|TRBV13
TGTGCCAGCAGAGAACAGGGTATTAACTATGGCTACACCTTC
CASREQGINYGYTF
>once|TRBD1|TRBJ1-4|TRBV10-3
TGTGCCATCAGTACCGGGACAGTAAATGAAAAACTGTTTTTT
CAISTGTVNEKLFF
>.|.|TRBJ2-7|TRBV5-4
TGTGCCAGCAGCTCCCCGACAAAGGGGGAGAACGAGCAGTACTTC
CASSSPTKGENEQYF
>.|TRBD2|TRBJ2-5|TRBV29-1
TGCAGCGTTGAATGGACTAGCGGGAGGCAAGAGACCCAGTACTTC
CSVEWTSGRQETQYF
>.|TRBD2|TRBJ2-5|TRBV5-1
TGCGCCAGCAGCCGGGAGGGAAGGGAGACCCAGTACTTC
CASSREGRETQYF
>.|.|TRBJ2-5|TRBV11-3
TGTGCCAGCAGCTTAACTAGCAGAGAGACCCAGTACTTC
CASSLTSRETQYF
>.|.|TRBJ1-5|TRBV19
TGTGCCAGCACTAGGGCAGAATATAGCAATCAGCCCCAGCATTTT
CASTRAEYSNQPQHF
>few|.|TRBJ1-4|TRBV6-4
TGTGCCAGCAGTGAATCTCCCGGTTCAAATGAAAAACTGTTTTTT
CASSESPGSNEKLFF
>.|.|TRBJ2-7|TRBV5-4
TGTGCCAGCAGCTTGAACGGGGGTACTTACGAGCAGTACTTC
CASSLNGGTYEQYF
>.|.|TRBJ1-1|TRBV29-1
TGCAGCGTTGCCCCACAGGAGAACACTGAAGCTTTCTTT
CSVAPQENTEAFF
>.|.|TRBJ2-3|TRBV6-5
TGTGCCAGCAGTTACCGGGGATCTAGCACAGATACGCAGTATTTT
CASSYRGSSTDTQYF
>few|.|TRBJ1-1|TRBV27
TGTGCCAGCAGTTTATCACCCGAACGGACTGAAGCTTTCTTT
CASSLSPERTEAFF
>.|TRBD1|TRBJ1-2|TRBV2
TGTGCCAGCAGTGACGCCCTGGGACAGGCTCTCCCCGGCTACACCTTC
CASSDALGQALPGYTF
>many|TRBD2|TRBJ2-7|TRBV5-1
TGCGCCAGCAGCCCGGGACTAGCGCCTACTTACGAGCAGTACTTC
CASSPGLAPTYEQYF
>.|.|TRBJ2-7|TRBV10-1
TGCGCCAGCAGTCGGGACATGTTCTACGAGCAGTACTTC
CASSRDMFYEQYF
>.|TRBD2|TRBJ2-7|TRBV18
TGTGCCAGCTCACCAACTAGCGGGGGCCCTGAGCAGTACTTC
CASSPTSGGPEQYF
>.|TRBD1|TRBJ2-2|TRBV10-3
TGTGCCATCAGTTCCGACAGGGCGAACACCGGGGAGCTGTTTTTT
CAISSDRANTGELFF
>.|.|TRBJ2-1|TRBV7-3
TGTGCCAGCAGCTTGATGGGAGTAAACTCCTACAATGAGCAGTTCTTC
CASSLMGVNSYNEQFF
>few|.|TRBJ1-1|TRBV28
TGTGCCAGCAGTTTGTCAGGGACATGGGATTCTGAAGCTTTCTTT
CASSLSGTWDSEAFF
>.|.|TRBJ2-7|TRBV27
TGTGCCAGCAGAGAGGGGGGGCGCGTACTGGACGAGCAGTACTTC
CASREGGRVLDEQYF
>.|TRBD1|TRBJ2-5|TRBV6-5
TGTGCCAGCACTATCAGACCGGACAGGGGAGAGACCCAGTACTTC
CASTIRPDRGETQYF
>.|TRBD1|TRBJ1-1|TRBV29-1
TGCAGCGTTGAAAACAGGGGGCGCGGGATGGAAGCTTTCTTT
CSVENRGRGMEAFF
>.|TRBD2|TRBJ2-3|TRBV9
TGTGCCAGCAGCGTAGCGCTAGCGGGGGGCGTAGATACGCAGTATTTT
CASSVALAGGVDTQYF
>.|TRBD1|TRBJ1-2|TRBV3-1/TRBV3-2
TGTGCCAGCAGCGAGGCCGGGACAGGCGTCTATGGCTACACCTTC
CASSEAGTGVYGYTF
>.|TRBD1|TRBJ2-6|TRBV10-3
TGTGCCATCAGTGGACATGAGGGACAGATAACCAACGTCCTGACTTTC
CAISGHEGQITNVLTF
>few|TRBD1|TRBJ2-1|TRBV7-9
TGTGCCAGCAGCTTAAGCGTGGGACAGGGGGCCTATGAGCAGTTCTTC
CASSLSVGQGAYEQFF
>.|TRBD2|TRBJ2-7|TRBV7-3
TGTGCCAGCAGCTTCGGACTAGGTCGGGAGCAGTACTTC
CASSFGLGREQYF
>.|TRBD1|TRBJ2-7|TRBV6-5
TGTGCCAGCAGATGGACAGGAGAATACGAGCAGTACTTC
CASRWTGEYEQYF
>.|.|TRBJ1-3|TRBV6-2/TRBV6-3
TGTGCCAGCAGTCCGTCGGGGAACACCATATATTTT
CASSPSGNTIYF
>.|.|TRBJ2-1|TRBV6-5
TGTGCCAGCAGTTACTCTCCCCCGGGTGGGGAGCAGTTCTTC
CASSYSPPGGEQFF